This is a list of T cell receptor beta chains from one sample in a study of T cell responses to AZD1222 COVID-19 vaccine. TCRdb's copy holds only in-frame clones and misses some; the assay was immunoSEQ multiplex PCR. The table includes some 130,000 clones, approximately 88% detected once. Sequencing used peripheral blood, obtained on day 0 of AZD1222 vaccination. The source of these receptors is an adult in good health. Both conserved end residues are part of each CDR3. The D gene is left open where the match is weak. Some rows have no size entry. The others give once, few or many, or a class for an expanded clone.

abundance	v_gene	j_gene	d_gene	CDR3aa	CDR3nt
NA	TRBV14	TRBJ2-1	TRBD1	CASSQGNRGQNEQFF	TGTGCCAGCAGCCAAGGGAACAGGGGGCAGAATGAGCAGTTCTTC
NA	TRBV29-1	TRBJ2-7	TRBD2	CSVGLAVSYEQYF	TGCAGCGTTGGACTAGCGGTCTCCTACGAGCAGTACTTC
once	TRBV13	TRBJ1-5	NA	CASSLSTGPQHF	TGTGCCAGCAGCCTCTCGACAGGGCCCCAGCATTTT
NA	TRBV2	TRBJ1-1	NA	CASKLGLWDTEAFF	TGTGCCAGCAAGTTGGGACTCTGGGACACTGAAGCTTTCTTT
NA	TRBV7-6	TRBJ1-2	NA	CASSLDPGGGYGYTF	TGTGCCAGCAGCTTAGACCCGGGTGGCGGATATGGCTACACCTTC
NA	TRBV6-5	TRBJ1-4	NA	CASSYSATNEKLFF	TGTGCCAGCAGCTACAGTGCAACTAATGAAAAACTGTTTTTT
NA	TRBV30	TRBJ1-2	NA	CAWSQGEWDGYTF	TGTGCCTGGAGCCAGGGCGAGTGGGATGGCTACACCTTC
NA	TRBV7-9	TRBJ2-2	NA	CASSLYQTGELFF	TGTGCCAGCAGCTTATACCAAACCGGGGAGCTGTTTTTT
NA	TRBV11-2	TRBJ1-2	NA	CASSFRDGYTF	TGTGCCAGCAGCTTTAGGGATGGCTACACCTTC
NA	TRBV7-2	TRBJ2-1	NA	CASSLLEGHEQFF	TGTGCCAGCAGCTTATTAGAAGGACATGAGCAGTTCTTC
few	TRBV30	TRBJ2-7	TRBD2	CAWSVSGGPYEQYF	TGTGCCTGGAGTGTATCGGGGGGACCCTACGAGCAGTACTTC
NA	TRBV24-1	TRBJ2-3	NA	CATSDRRVSDTQYF	TGTGCCACCAGTGATAGGAGGGTCTCAGATACGCAGTATTTT
NA	TRBV7-9	TRBJ1-2	NA	CASSLIGTDGYTF	TGTGCCAGCAGCCTGATTGGGACGGATGGCTACACCTTC
NA	TRBV27	TRBJ2-5	NA	CASSLGFRETQYF	TGTGCCAGCAGTTTAGGTTTTAGGGAGACCCAGTACTTC
NA	TRBV30	TRBJ1-2	NA	CAWSQGGAEGYTF	TGTGCCTGGAGCCAGGGAGGGGCGGAGGGCTACACCTTC
NA	TRBV7-9	TRBJ2-5	NA	CASSPLVRETQYF	TGTGCCAGCAGCCCCCTAGTCAGGGAGACCCAGTACTTC
NA	TRBV11-2	TRBJ1-2	NA	CASSLGRGNHGYTF	TGTGCCAGCAGCTTGGGTAGGGGGAACCATGGCTACACCTTC
NA	TRBV6-5	TRBJ1-6	NA	CASSPSQSPLHF	TGTGCCAGCAGTCCATCACAATCACCCCTCCACTTT
once	TRBV5-4	TRBJ2-5	NA	CASSLQGASQETQYF	TGTGCCAGCAGCCTACAGGGAGCGAGCCAAGAGACCCAGTACTTC
NA	TRBV3-1/TRBV3-2	TRBJ2-5	NA	CASSLNAPETQYF	TGTGCCAGCAGCTTAAATGCCCCAGAGACCCAGTACTTC
NA	TRBV6-5	TRBJ2-7	NA	CASSSGQYSYEQYF	TGTGCCAGCAGTTCTGGGCAGTACTCCTACGAGCAGTACTTC
NA	TRBV7-9	TRBJ2-3	NA	CASSSRGRTDTQYF	TGTGCCAGCAGCTCCCGAGGCCGCACAGATACGCAGTATTTT
NA	TRBV3-1/TRBV3-2	TRBJ2-1	NA	CASTRDGGLTNEQFF	TGTGCCAGCACTCGAGACGGGGGGCTTACCAATGAGCAGTTCTTC
NA	TRBV7-8	TRBJ1-4	NA	CASSSRVGYDEKLFF	TGTGCCAGCAGCTCAAGAGTCGGGTACGATGAAAAACTGTTTTTT
NA	TRBV5-4	TRBJ1-4	NA	CASSLGTGEKLFF	TGTGCCAGCAGCTTGGGCACAGGGGAAAAACTGTTTTTT
NA	TRBV28	TRBJ1-2	NA	CASSPGQPNYGYTF	TGTGCCAGCAGTCCGGGACAACCTAACTATGGCTACACCTTC
NA	TRBV19	TRBJ2-4	NA	CASSPYHLNIQYF	TGTGCCAGTAGTCCCTACCACCTAAACATTCAGTACTTC
once	TRBV7-9	TRBJ2-2	NA	CASALSGGPTGELFF	TGTGCCAGCGCCCTTAGTGGGGGGCCCACCGGGGAGCTGTTTTTT
NA	TRBV9	TRBJ1-6	NA	CASSMRSQGPWTLHF	TGTGCCAGCAGCATGAGATCCCAGGGCCCGTGGACCCTCCACTTT
few	TRBV15	TRBJ2-3	TRBD2	CATSRGGTAGGTDTQYF	TGTGCCACCAGCAGAGGCGGGACGGCGGGGGGCACAGATACGCAGTATTTT
NA	TRBV30	TRBJ1-5	TRBD1	CAWSRQGGGHQPQHF	TGTGCCTGGAGTCGACAGGGTGGTGGGCATCAGCCCCAGCATTTT
NA	TRBV2	TRBJ1-2	NA	CASSEGSAVEVRSTF	TGTGCCAGCAGTGAAGGGTCTGCGGTGGAGGTTCGTTCCACCTTC
NA	TRBV7-9	TRBJ1-2	TRBD1	CASSLTGTDNNYGYTF	TGTGCCAGCAGCTTAACCGGGACAGATAATAACTATGGCTACACCTTC
NA	TRBV6-2/TRBV6-3	TRBJ1-5	NA	CASSPWGRGGDQPQHF	TGTGCCAGCAGCCCTTGGGGGAGAGGGGGGGATCAGCCCCAGCATTTT
NA	TRBV19	TRBJ2-2	TRBD1	CASSTPGQGNTGELFF	TGTGCCAGTAGTACCCCGGGACAGGGGAACACCGGGGAGCTGTTTTTT
NA	TRBV27	TRBJ1-5	NA	CASSWGRQGSNQPQHF	TGTGCCAGCAGTTGGGGGAGGCAGGGTAGCAATCAGCCCCAGCATTTT
NA	TRBV30	TRBJ2-3	NA	CAWDDTGSDTQYF	TGTGCCTGGGATGATACAGGGTCAGATACGCAGTATTTT
NA	TRBV27	TRBJ1-2	TRBD1	CASSRKGQLAYGYTF	TGTGCCAGTTCCAGGAAGGGACAGCTAGCCTATGGCTACACCTTC
NA	TRBV5-1	TRBJ1-6	TRBD1	CASSPWTGGGDSPLHF	TGCGCCAGCAGCCCCTGGACAGGGGGCGGGGATTCACCCCTCCACTTT
NA	TRBV28	TRBJ1-3	TRBD1	CASSLNAGGVRNTIYF	TGTGCCAGCAGTTTAAATGCAGGGGGTGTTAGAAACACCATATATTTT
few	TRBV13	TRBJ1-1	NA	CASSPHGKDTEAFF	TGTGCCAGCAGCCCCCACGGGAAGGACACTGAAGCTTTCTTT
NA	TRBV9	TRBJ2-5	NA	CASSVGKQQETQYF	TGTGCCAGCAGCGTAGGTAAACAGCAAGAGACCCAGTACTTC
NA	TRBV19	TRBJ2-7	NA	CASSIDRATYEQYF	TGTGCCAGTAGTATAGACAGGGCCACCTACGAGCAGTACTTC
NA	TRBV27	TRBJ1-1	NA	CASSPPRTGGMNTEAFF	TGTGCCAGCAGTCCCCCTCGGACCGGGGGGATGAACACTGAAGCTTTCTTT
NA	TRBV6-1	TRBJ1-3	NA	CASREENTIYF	TGTGCCAGCAGAGAAGAAAACACCATATATTTT
NA	TRBV18	TRBJ1-6	NA	CASSPNTNSPLHF	TGTGCCAGCTCACCAAACACAAATTCACCCCTCCACTTT
NA	TRBV6-1	TRBJ1-5	NA	CASSEASPPQHF	TGTGCCAGCAGTGAAGCATCCCCGCCCCAGCATTTT
few	TRBV24-1	TRBJ1-2	NA	CATGKGRSGYGYTF	TGTGCCACCGGCAAGGGGCGCTCCGGCTATGGCTACACCTTC
few	TRBV9	TRBJ1-1	NA	CASSVATTIDAEAFF	TGTGCCAGCAGCGTAGCTACGACGATCGACGCTGAAGCTTTCTTT
NA	TRBV7-8	TRBJ2-5	TRBD2	CASSPRGGGGRETQYF	TGTGCCAGCAGCCCACGTGGCGGGGGGGGGAGAGAGACCCAGTACTTC
NA	TRBV19	TRBJ1-6	NA	CASSTQPGLANSPLHF	TGTGCCAGTAGTACACAACCCGGACTGGCTAATTCACCCCTCCACTTT